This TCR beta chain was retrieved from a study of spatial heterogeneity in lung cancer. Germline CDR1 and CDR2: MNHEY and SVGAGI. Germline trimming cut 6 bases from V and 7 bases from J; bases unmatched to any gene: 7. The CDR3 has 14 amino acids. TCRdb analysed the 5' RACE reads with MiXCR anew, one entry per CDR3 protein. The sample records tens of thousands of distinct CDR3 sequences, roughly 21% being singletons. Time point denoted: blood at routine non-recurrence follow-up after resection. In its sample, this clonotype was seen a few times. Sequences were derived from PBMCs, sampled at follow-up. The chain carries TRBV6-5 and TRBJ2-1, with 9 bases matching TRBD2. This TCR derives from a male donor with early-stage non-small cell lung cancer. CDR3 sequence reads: CASSPTSGGNEQFF. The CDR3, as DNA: TGTGCCAGCAGCCCGACTAGCGGAGGGAATGAGCAGTTCTTC.